The 16 T cell receptor beta chains below all came from one sample that was sequenced in a study of cytomegalovirus exposure and HLA in healthy donors (dated by TCRdb to between 2016 and 2019). Libraries were constructed by the immunoSEQ multiplex PCR assay. A mixture of 60 forward primers for TCR Vbeta segments and 13 reverse primers for TCR Jbeta segments was used in the multiplex PCR. TCRdb took over this immuneACCESS table, retaining in-frame rearrangements with V and J assigned. Such tables are incomplete; in checked studies, under half of the missing clones stem from an unresolved V gene, and the remainder is unexplained. Here the sample has roughly 56,000 clones; about four fifths occur a single time. Under 2.5% of the sample comes from the top ten. The source material was PBMCs. Receptors were obtained from a boy younger than 18 in good health and CMV-seropositive.

This clone has a handful of counts. The chain has TRBV4-1 and TRBJ1-1, with TRBD1 identical over 9 bases. The CDR3 length is 15 residues. In germline, CDR1 is MGHRA, CDR2 YSYEKL. V was pared by 6 bases and J by 5 bases, with 10 bases of the junction left unmatched. CDR3 amino acids: CASSPGTGFGTEAFF. The CDR3 bases are TGCGCCAGCAGTCCCGGGACAGGGTTCGGAACTGAAGCTTTCTTT.

This clone was picked up one time. The chain combines TRBV7-9 with TRBJ1-1; 10 bases agree with TRBD1. This CDR3 region has 13 residues. Germline V gene data show CDR1 as SEHNR and CDR2 as FQNEAQ (reference sequence). V gave up 4 bases and J gave up 5 bases; unmatched junction bases: 1. The CDR3 here is CASSSGQGTEAFF. CDR3 sequence (DNA): TGTGCCAGCAGCTCGGGACAGGGGACTGAAGCTTTCTTT.

This chain uses TRBV7-9 with TRBJ2-3; 8 nucleotides match TRBD1. This CDR3 region has 15 residues. Trimming removed 6 bases from V and 2 bases from J; junction bases left unmatched: 7. Germline V lookup: CDR1 SEHNR, CDR2 FQNEAQ (reference sequence). CDR3 coding DNA: TGTGCCAGCAGTTCTACAGGGGGAGACACAGATACGCAGTATTTT. Its translation is CASSSTGGDTDTQYF.

The V and J genes are TRBV7-9 and TRBJ2-3; the D is unclear. This CDR3 contains 11 residues. Trimming shortened V by 6 bases and J by 5 bases, and 6 bases separated the two germline ends. Germline CDR1 reads SEHNR; CDR2 reads FQNEAQ (reference sequence). CDR3 nucleotides: TGTGCCAGCAGGGCTGGAGATACGCAGTATTTT. This encodes CASRAGDTQYF.

In its sample, this clone was seen once. The chain joins TRBV19 to TRBJ2-1; D is possibly TRBD1 (6 bases). In germline, CDR1 is LNHDA, CDR2 SQIVND (reference sequence). This CDR3 contains 13 residues. The V end was cut by 5 bases, the J end by 9 bases, with 14 bases between. In DNA, the CDR3 is TGTGCCAGTAGTTCGTACAGGGAATCTGAGCAGTTCTTC. It specifies CASSSYRESEQFF.

This clone was seen just once. V is TRBV27 and J is TRBJ2-7; a weak D match, TRBD1 (5 bases). V shed 3 bases and J shed 5 bases, with 11 bases lying between them. In germline, CDR1 is MNHEY, CDR2 SMNVEV (reference sequence). This CDR3 spans 13 amino acids. The CDR3, as DNA: TGTGCCAGCAGTTTGTATTCGGACAACGAGCAGTACTTC. This encodes CASSLYSDNEQYF.

V gene TRBV27 combines with J gene TRBJ2-3; 8 bases agree with TRBD2. The CDR3 consists of 15 residues. V was clipped by 3 bases and J by 6 bases; unmatched bases: 8. Per germline, CDR1 MNHEY and CDR2 SMNVEV (reference sequence). This chain's CDR3 is CASSFASGRGDTQYF. The CDR3 nucleotides are TGTGCCAGCAGTTTTGCTAGCGGGCGCGGGGATACGCAGTATTTT.

The sample holds a few counts of this clone. The chain employs TRBV28 and TRBJ1-4; 7 bases are shared with TRBD1. Germline values: CDR1 MDHEN, CDR2 SYDVKM. The CDR3 has 16 amino acids. J lost 4 bases, V lost 5 bases, and 10 bases had no gene match. The CDR3 sequence is CASSLTPGQFNEKLFF. The DNA of the CDR3 is TGTGCCAGCAGTCTTACTCCGGGACAGTTTAATGAAAAACTGTTTTTT.

The V gene is TRBV4-1, the J gene TRBJ1-2; D unclear. V was clipped by 1 base and J by 3 bases, with 6 bases between them. This CDR3 is built from 13 residues. The germline gives CDR1 MGHRA, CDR2 YSYEKL. CDR3 sequence: CASSQVSDYGYTF. DNA for the CDR3: TGCGCCAGCAGCCAAGTGTCCGACTATGGCTACACCTTC.

V and J are TRBV2 and TRBJ2-3; 7 bases fit TRBD2. The germline V gene has CDR1 SNHLY and CDR2 FYNNEI. This CDR3 has 16 residues. V lost 8 bases and J lost 2; bases outside the gene matches: 13. The CDR3 loop reads CASVHDLRGITDTQYF. CDR3 in DNA: TGTGCCAGCGTTCACGATCTGCGGGGGATCACAGATACGCAGTATTTT.

V gene TRBV5-4 combines with J gene TRBJ1-4; D not certain. Trimming pared 5 bases from V and 6 bases from J, leaving 8 bases between. The CDR3 consists of 12 residues. The germline V gene encodes CDR1 SGHNT and CDR2 YYREEE (reference sequence). CDR3 amino acids: CASSGSDEKLFF. The CDR3 DNA is TGTGCCAGCAGTGGTTCGGATGAAAAACTGTTTTTT.

In its sample, this clone was seen once. This chain connects TRBV7-9 to TRBJ1-1; 7 bases align to TRBD1. The CDR3 extends over 13 amino acids. V was pared by 5 bases and J by 6 bases, with 6 bases of the junction left unmatched. Germline V gene lookup returns CDR1 SEHNR and CDR2 FQNEAQ (reference sequence). CDR3 amino acids: CASSPQGSAEAFF. CDR3 DNA sequence: TGTGCCAGCAGCCCACAGGGGAGCGCTGAAGCTTTCTTT.

The rearrangement uses TRBV28 and TRBJ1-4; 8 bases match TRBD1. CDR3 length equals 15 residues. The V gene's germline CDR1 is MDHEN and CDR2 SYDVKM. The V gene end was trimmed by 5 bases and the J gene end by 7 bases; junction bases not matched to a gene: 9. CDR3 sequence (DNA): TGTGCCAGCAGTCCCCGGACAGGGATGGGTGAAAAACTGTTTTTT. It specifies CASSPRTGMGEKLFF.

The J gene is TRBJ1-2, the V gene TRBV5-1; D unresolved. CDR3 length: 15 amino acids. V dropped 0 bases and J dropped 3 bases, with 12 bases sitting between them. Germline V lookup: CDR1 SGHRS, CDR2 YFSETQ. CDR3 in DNA: TGCGCCAGCAGCTTGGGATGGAGGTCAGACTATGGCTACACCTTC. Protein product: CASSLGWRSDYGYTF.

This clone was found once. This chain uses TRBV7-3 with TRBJ2-2; the D is unclear. The CDR3 length is 13 residues. V lost 3 bases to trimming and J lost 4 bases, with 6 bases between them. The germline gives CDR1 SGHTA, CDR2 FQGTGA. The CDR3 spells CASSLGSTGELFF. CDR3 in DNA: TGTGCCAGCAGCTTGGGCAGCACCGGGGAGCTGTTTTTT.

This chain uses TRBV29-1 with TRBJ1-2, with D possibly being TRBD1 (6 bases). Germline CDR1 is SQVTM and CDR2 is ANQGSEA. The CDR3 spans 11 residues. V lost 5 bases and J lost 8, with 12 bases in between. CDR3 in DNA: TGCAGCGTTTATCAGGGGCTCGGCTACACCTTC. Translation gives CSVYQGLGYTF.